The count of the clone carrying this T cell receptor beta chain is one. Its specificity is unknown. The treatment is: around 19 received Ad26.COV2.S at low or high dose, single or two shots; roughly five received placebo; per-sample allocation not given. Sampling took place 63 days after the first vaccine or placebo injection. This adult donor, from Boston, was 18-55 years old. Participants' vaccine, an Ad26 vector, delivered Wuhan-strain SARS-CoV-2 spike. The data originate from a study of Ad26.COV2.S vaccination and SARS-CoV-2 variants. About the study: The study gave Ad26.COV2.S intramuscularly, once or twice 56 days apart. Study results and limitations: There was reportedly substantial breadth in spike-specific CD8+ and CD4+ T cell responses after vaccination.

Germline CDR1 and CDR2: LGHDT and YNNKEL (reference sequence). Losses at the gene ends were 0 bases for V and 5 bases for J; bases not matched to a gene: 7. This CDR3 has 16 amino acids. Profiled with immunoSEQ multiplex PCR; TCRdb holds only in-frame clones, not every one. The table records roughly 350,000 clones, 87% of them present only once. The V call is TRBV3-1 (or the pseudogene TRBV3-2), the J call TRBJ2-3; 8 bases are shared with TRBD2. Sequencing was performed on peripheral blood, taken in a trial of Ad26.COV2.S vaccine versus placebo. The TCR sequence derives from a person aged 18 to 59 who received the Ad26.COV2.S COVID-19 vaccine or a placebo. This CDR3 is CASSQERGALGDTQYF. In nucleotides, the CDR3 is TGTGCCAGCAGCCAAGAGCGGGGGGCCCTGGGAGATACGCAGTATTTT.